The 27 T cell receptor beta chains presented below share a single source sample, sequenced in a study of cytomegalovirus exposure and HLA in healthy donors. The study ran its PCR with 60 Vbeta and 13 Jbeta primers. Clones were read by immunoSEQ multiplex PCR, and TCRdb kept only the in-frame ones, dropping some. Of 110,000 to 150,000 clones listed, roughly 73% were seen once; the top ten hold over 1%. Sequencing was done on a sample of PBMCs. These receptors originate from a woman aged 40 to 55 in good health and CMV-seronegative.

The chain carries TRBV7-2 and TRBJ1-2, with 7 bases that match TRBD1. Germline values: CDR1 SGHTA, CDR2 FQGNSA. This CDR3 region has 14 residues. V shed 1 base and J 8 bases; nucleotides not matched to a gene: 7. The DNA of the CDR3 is TGTGCCAGCAGCTTAGTAGGGACAGCCGGGGGCTACACCTTC. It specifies CASSLVGTAGGYTF.

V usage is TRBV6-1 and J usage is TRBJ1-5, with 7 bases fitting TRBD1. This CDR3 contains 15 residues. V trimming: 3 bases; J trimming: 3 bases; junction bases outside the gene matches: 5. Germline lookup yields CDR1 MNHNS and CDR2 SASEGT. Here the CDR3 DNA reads TGTGCCAGCAGTGATAGACAGGGTTCCAATCAGCCCCAGCATTTT. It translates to CASSDRQGSNQPQHF.

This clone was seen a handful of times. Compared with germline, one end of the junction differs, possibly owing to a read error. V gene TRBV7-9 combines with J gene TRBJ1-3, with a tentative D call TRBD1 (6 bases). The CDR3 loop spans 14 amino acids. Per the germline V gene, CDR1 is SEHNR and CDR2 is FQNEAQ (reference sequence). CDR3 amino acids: CSSSPGTSGNTIYF. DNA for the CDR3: TGTTCCAGCAGCCCCGGGACATCCGGAAACACCATATATTTT. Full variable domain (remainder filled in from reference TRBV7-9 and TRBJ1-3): DTGVSQNPRHKITKRGQNVTFRCDPISEHNRLYWYRQTLGQGPEFLTYFQNEAQLEKSRLLSDRFSAERPKGSFSTLEIQRTEQGDSAMYLCSSSPGTSGNTIYFGEGSWLTVV.

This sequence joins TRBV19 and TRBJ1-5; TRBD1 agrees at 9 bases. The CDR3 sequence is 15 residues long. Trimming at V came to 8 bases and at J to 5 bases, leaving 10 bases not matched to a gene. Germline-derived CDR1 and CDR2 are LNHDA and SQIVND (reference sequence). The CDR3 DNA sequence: TGTGCCAGTGGGCAGGGACAGGGTTCTCATCAGCCCCAGCATTTT. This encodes CASGQGQGSHQPQHF.

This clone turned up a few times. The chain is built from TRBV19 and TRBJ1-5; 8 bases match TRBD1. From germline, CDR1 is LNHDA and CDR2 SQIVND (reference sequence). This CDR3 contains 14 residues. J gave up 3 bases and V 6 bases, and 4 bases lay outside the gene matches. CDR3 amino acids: CASSRTGFNQPQHF. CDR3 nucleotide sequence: TGTGCCAGTAGCCGGACAGGGTTCAATCAGCCCCAGCATTTT.

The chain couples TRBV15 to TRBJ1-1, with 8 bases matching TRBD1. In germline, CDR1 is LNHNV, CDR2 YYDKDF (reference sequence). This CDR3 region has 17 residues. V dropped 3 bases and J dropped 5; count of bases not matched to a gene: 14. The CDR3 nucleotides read TGTGCCACCAGCAGCATTAAAGCTGGGGACAGGAGGACTGAAGCTTTCTTT. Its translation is CATSSIKAGDRRTEAFF.

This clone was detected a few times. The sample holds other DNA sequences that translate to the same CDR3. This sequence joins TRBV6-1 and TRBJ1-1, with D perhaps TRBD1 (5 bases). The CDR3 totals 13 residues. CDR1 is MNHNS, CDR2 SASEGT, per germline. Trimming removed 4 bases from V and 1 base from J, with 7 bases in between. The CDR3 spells CASSVDRNTEAFF. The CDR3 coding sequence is TGTGCCAGCAGTGTCGACAGGAACACTGAAGCTTTCTTT.

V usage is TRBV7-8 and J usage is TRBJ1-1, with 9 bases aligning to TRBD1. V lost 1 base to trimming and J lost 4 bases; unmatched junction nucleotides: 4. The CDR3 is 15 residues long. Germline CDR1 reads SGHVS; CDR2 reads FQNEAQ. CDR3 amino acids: CASSLERGQGTEAFF. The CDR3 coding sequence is TGTGCCAGCAGCTTAGAAAGGGGACAGGGCACTGAAGCTTTCTTT.

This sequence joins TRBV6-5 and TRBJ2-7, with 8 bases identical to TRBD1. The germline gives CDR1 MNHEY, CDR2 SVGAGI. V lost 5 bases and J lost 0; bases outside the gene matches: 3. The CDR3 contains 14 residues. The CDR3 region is CASSRQGSSYEQYF. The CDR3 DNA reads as TGTGCCAGCAGTAGACAGGGGAGCTCCTACGAGCAGTACTTC.

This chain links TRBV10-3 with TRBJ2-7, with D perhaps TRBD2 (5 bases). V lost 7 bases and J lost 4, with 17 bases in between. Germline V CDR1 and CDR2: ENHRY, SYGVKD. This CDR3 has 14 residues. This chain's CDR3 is CAIMAGFPYYEQYV. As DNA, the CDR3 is TGTGCCATCATGGCGGGCTTTCCCTATTACGAGCAGTACGTC.

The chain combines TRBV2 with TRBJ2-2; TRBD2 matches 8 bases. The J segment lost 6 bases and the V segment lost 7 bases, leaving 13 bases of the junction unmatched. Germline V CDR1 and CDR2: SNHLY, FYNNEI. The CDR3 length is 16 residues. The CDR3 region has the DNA TGTGCCAGCACCCAATCGGGGGGGATTTGGGCCGGGGAGCTGTTTTTT. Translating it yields CASTQSGGIWAGELFF.

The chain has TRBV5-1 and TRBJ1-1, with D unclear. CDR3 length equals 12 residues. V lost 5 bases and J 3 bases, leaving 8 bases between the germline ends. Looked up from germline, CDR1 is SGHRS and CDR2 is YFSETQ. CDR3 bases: TGCGCCAGCAGGAACACGTACACTGAAGCTTTCTTT. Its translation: CASRNTYTEAFF.

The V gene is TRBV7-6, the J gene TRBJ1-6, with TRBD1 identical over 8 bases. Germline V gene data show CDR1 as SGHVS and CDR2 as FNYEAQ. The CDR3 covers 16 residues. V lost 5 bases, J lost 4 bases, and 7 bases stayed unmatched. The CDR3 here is CASSKGQGSYNSPLHF. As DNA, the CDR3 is TGTGCCAGCAGCAAAGGACAGGGATCATATAATTCACCCCTCCACTTT.

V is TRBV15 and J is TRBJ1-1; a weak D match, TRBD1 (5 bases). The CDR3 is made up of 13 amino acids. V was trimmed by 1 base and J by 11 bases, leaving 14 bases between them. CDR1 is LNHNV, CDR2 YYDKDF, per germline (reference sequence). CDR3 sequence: CATSRVGREFAFF. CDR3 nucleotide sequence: TGTGCCACCAGCAGAGTAGGCAGGGAATTCGCTTTCTTT.

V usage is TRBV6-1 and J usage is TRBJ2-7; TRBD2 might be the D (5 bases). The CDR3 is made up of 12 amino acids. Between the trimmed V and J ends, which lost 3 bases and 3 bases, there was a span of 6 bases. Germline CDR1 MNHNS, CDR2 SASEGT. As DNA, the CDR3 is TGTGCCAGCAGTGACGCGGGCTACGAGCAGTACGTC. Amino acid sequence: CASSDAGYEQYV.

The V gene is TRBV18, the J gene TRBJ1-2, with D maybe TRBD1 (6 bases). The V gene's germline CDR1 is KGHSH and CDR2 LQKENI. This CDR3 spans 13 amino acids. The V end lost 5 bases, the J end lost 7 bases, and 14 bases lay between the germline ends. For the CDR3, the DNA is TGTGCCAGCTCAGCGGACAGATTTGGTGGCTACACCTTC. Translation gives CASSADRFGGYTF. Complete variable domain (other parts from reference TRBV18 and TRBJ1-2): NAGVMQNPRHLVRRRGQEARLRCSPMKGHSHVYWYRQLPEEGLKFMVYLQKENIIDESGMPKERFSAEFPKEGPSILRIQQVVRGDSAAYFCASSADRFGGYTFGSGTRLTVV.

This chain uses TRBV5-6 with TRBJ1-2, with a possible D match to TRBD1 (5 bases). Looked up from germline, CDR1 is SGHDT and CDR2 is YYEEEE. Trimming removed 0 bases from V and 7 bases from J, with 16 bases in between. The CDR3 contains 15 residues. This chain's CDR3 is CASSLEGQGLFGYTF. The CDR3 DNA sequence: TGTGCCAGCAGCTTGGAGGGGCAGGGACTTTTTGGCTACACCTTC.

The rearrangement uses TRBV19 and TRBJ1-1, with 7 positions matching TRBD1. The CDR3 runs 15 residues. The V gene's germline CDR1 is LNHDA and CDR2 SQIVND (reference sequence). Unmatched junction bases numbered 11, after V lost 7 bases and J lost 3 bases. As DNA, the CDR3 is TGTGCCAGTACCCCGCCCCGGGGACAGTACACTGAAGCTTTCTTT. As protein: CASTPPRGQYTEAFF.

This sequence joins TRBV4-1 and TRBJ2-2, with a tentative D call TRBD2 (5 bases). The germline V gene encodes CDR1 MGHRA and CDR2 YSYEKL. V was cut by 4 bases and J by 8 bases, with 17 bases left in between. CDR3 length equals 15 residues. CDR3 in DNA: TGCGCCAGCAGCCGCGAGGCTACTAGTTTTGGGGAGCTGTTTTTT. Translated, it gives CASSREATSFGELFF.

CDR3 region: CASRFTGGLNQPQHF. CDR3 sequence (DNA): TGTGCCAGCAGATTCACAGGGGGGTTAAATCAGCCCCAGCATTTT. The V gene is TRBV27, the J gene TRBJ1-5, with 8 bases identical to TRBD1. The CDR3 length is 15 residues. Germline-derived CDR1 and CDR2 are MNHEY and SMNVEV (reference sequence). The V segment lost 6 bases and the J segment 4 bases; nucleotides outside the gene matches: 8.

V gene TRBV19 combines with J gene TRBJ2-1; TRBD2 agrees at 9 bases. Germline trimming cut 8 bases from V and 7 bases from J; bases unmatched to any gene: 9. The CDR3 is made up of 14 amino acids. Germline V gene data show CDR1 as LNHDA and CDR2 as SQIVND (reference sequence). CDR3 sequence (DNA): TGTGCCAGTTATAGCGGGGGTTATCGAAATGAGCAGTTCTTC. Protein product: CASYSGGYRNEQFF.

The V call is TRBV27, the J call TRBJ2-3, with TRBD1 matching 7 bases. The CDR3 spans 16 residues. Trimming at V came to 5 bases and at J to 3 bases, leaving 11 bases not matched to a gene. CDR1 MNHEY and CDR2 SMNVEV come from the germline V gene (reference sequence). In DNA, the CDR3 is TGTGCCAGCAGTCTAGACAGGGCCCCAGTTACAGATACGCAGTATTTT. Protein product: CASSLDRAPVTDTQYF.

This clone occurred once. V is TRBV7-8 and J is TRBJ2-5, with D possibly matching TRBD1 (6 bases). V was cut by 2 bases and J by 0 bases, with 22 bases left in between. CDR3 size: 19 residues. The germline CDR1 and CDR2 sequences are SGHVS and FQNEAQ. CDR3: CASSLRPYGWTADQETQYF. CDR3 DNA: TGTGCCAGCAGCTTACGACCCTACGGGTGGACAGCCGACCAAGAGACCCAGTACTTC. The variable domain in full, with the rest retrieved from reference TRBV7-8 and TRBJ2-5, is GAGVSQSPRYKVAKRGQDVALRCDPISGHVSLFWYQQALGQGPEFLTYFQNEAQLDKSGLPSDRFFAERPEGSVSTLKIQRTQQEDSAVYLCASSLRPYGWTADQETQYFGPGTRLLVL.

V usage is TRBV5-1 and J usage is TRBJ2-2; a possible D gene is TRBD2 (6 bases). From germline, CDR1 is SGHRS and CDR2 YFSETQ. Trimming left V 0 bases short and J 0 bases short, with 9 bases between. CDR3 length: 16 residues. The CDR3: CASSLALAANTGELFF. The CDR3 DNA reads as TGCGCCAGCAGCTTGGCCTTAGCGGCGAACACCGGGGAGCTGTTTTTT.

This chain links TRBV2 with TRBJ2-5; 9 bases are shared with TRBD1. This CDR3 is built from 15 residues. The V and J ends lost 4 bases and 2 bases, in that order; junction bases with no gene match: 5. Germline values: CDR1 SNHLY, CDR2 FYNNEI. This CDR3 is CASSAHGQGQETQYF. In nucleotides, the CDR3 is TGTGCCAGCAGTGCCCATGGACAGGGGCAAGAGACCCAGTACTTC. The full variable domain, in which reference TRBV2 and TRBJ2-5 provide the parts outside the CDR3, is EPEVTQTPSHQVTQMGQEVILRCVPISNHLYFYWYRQILGQKVEFLVSFYNNEISEKSEIFDDQFSVERPDGSNFTLKIRSTKLEDSAMYFCASSAHGQGQETQYFGPGTRLLVL.

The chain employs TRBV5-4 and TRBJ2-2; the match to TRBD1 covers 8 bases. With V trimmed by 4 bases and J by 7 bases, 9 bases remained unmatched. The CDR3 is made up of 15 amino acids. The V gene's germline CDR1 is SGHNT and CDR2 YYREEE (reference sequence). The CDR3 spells CASSLSRGRGGELFF. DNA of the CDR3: TGTGCCAGCAGCCTTTCCAGGGGGCGAGGCGGGGAGCTGTTTTTT.

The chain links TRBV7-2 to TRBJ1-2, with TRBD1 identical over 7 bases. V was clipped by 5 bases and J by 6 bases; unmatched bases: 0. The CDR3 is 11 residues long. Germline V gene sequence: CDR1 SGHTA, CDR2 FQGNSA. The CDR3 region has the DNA TGTGCCAGCAGCCAGGGGGATGGCTACACCTTC. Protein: CASSQGDGYTF.